This record covers a single T cell receptor beta chain. With random hexamers, about 0.45 to 1 ug RNA was reverse transcribed. TCRdb re-called the immunoSEQ multiplex PCR reads through MiXCR, storing one row per CDR3 protein. The sample contains 75,000 to 95,000 distinct CDR3 sequences, more than 85% of which appear only once. The data were taken from a study of CD8 T cells in Susac syndrome. The CDR3 has 16 residues. J gave up 2 bases and V 3 bases, and 3 bases lay outside the gene matches. Looked up from germline, CDR1 is SGHTA and CDR2 is FQGNSA. Input material: CD8+ T cells from PBMCs. The TCR was taken from a human donor with multiple sclerosis. The chain links TRBV7-2 to TRBJ2-1; 11 bases agree with TRBD2. CDR3: CASSFIAGGTYNEQFF. Here the CDR3 DNA reads TGTGCCAGCAGCTTTATAGCGGGAGGGACCTACAATGAGCAGTTCTTC.